Listed below are T cell receptor beta chains from one sample, sequenced in a study of cytomegalovirus exposure and HLA in healthy donors. The protocol was immunoSEQ multiplex PCR, while the TCRdb copy is restricted to in-frame clones and leaves out a portion. This table holds 180,000 or so clones, about 86% found once. Material for sequencing was PBMCs. The receptors derive from a woman aged 25 to 39 in good health and CMV-seronegative. CDR3s include the opening cysteine and the closing phenylalanine or tryptophan. The D gene is left open where the match is weak. Only some rows state a clone size, as once, few, many or a class for expanded clones.

CDR3 protein	CDR3 DNA	V gene	J gene	D gene	clone size
CASSLVAGGLSNEQYF	TGTGCCAGCAGCTTAGTTGCGGGGGGCCTCTCCAACGAGCAGTACTTC	TRBV13	TRBJ2-7	TRBD2	few
CASTLVGGMNTEAFF	TGTGCCAGCACCTTGGTGGGAGGGATGAACACTGAAGCTTTCTTT	TRBV6-1	TRBJ1-1	NA	NA
CASSFFARGHGYTF	TGTGCCAGCAGCTTTTTCGCGCGGGGGCATGGCTACACCTTC	TRBV5-5	TRBJ1-2	NA	NA
CASSLPTGGTDTQYF	TGTGCCAGCAGCTTACCGACAGGGGGCACAGATACGCAGTATTTT	TRBV7-2	TRBJ2-3	TRBD1	NA
CASSRRGFSYNEQFF	TGTGCCAGCTCCCGACGAGGGTTTTCCTACAATGAGCAGTTCTTC	TRBV18	TRBJ2-1	NA	NA
CSVFRDSETQYF	TGCAGCGTTTTCAGGGATTCGGAGACCCAGTACTTC	TRBV29-1	TRBJ2-5	NA	NA
CASSAQDRDFYGYTF	TGTGCCAGCAGCGCCCAGGACAGGGATTTTTATGGCTACACCTTC	TRBV6-5	TRBJ1-2	TRBD1	NA
CASPLEPGQGVYGYTF	TGTGCCAGCCCCCTAGAACCCGGACAGGGAGTTTACGGCTACACCTTC	TRBV5-8	TRBJ1-2	TRBD1	NA
CASSDSTGGYEQYF	TGTGCCAGCAGTGACTCGACAGGGGGCTACGAGCAGTACTTC	TRBV6-4	TRBJ2-7	TRBD1	NA
CASSLTSGLSYEQYF	TGTGCCAGCAGCTTGACTAGCGGCCTCTCCTACGAGCAGTACTTC	TRBV7-6	TRBJ2-7	TRBD2	NA
CASSKGQVNTEAFF	TGTGCCAGCAGTAAGGGACAAGTTAACACTGAAGCTTTCTTT	TRBV6-1	TRBJ1-1	NA	NA
CASSVDYSSSYEQYF	TGTGCCAGCAGCGTAGATTATTCGAGCTCCTACGAGCAGTACTTC	TRBV9	TRBJ2-7	NA	NA
CASSIEEDRGNSPLHF	TGTGCCAGTAGTATAGAAGAAGACAGGGGGAATTCACCCCTCCACTTT	TRBV19	TRBJ1-6	TRBD1	NA
CASSLPTSGSYEQYF	TGCGCCAGCAGCCTGCCGACTAGCGGCTCCTACGAGCAGTACTTC	TRBV5-1	TRBJ2-7	TRBD2	NA
CSVGSPKEEPWETQYF	TGCAGCGTTGGATCCCCAAAGGAGGAGCCTTGGGAGACCCAGTACTTC	TRBV29-1	TRBJ2-5	NA	NA
CASSLTGQGFSPLHF	TGTGCCAGCAGCTTGACGGGACAGGGTTTCTCACCCCTCCACTTT	TRBV5-4	TRBJ1-6	TRBD1	NA
CASSQGEGPASGNTIYF	TGCGCCAGCAGCCAAGGGGAGGGTCCCGCCTCTGGAAACACCATATATTTT	TRBV4-3	TRBJ1-3	NA	NA
CSVEEFRGEGYEQYF	TGCAGCGTTGAAGAATTTCGGGGGGAAGGCTACGAGCAGTACTTC	TRBV29-1	TRBJ2-7	TRBD2	NA
CASSAGQGAYGYTF	TGTGCCAGTAGTGCGGGACAGGGGGCCTATGGCTACACCTTC	TRBV19	TRBJ1-2	TRBD1	NA
CASSYWGGEQYF	TGTGCCAGCAGTTACTGGGGGGGAGAGCAGTACTTC	TRBV6-5	TRBJ2-7	TRBD2	NA
CASSEGQLVSHTEAFF	TGCGCCAGCAGTGAGGGACAACTCGTTTCCCACACTGAAGCTTTCTTT	TRBV10-1	TRBJ1-1	NA	NA
CASRIDRGTDTQYF	TGTGCCAGCAGGATAGACAGGGGCACAGATACGCAGTATTTT	TRBV6-1	TRBJ2-3	TRBD1	NA
CASSESGVNEQFF	TGTGCCAGCAGTGAATCAGGGGTGAATGAGCAGTTCTTC	TRBV25-1	TRBJ2-1	NA	NA
CASSLWRGSNSPLHF	TGTGCCAGCAGCTTATGGAGGGGTAGTAATTCACCCCTCCACTTT	TRBV7-2	TRBJ1-6	NA	NA
CASSQPTGGGYNEQFF	TGCGCCAGCAGCCAACCGACAGGGGGAGGCTACAATGAGCAGTTCTTC	TRBV4-1	TRBJ2-1	TRBD1	NA
CASSPNGLGGDGYTF	TGCGCCAGCAGCCCAAATGGCCTAGGGGGAGATGGCTACACCTTC	TRBV4-3	TRBJ1-2	NA	NA
CASSLEGSQPQHF	TGTGCCAGCAGCTTAGAGGGGTCGCAGCCCCAGCATTTT	TRBV7-9	TRBJ1-5	NA	NA
CASSSTGGRTEAFF	TGTGCCAGTAGTTCGACAGGGGGGCGCACTGAAGCTTTCTTT	TRBV19	TRBJ1-1	TRBD1	NA
CATSRVGYGTGANTEAFF	TGTGCCACCAGCAGAGTAGGTTATGGGACAGGGGCGAACACTGAAGCTTTCTTT	TRBV15	TRBJ1-1	TRBD1	NA
CASSLQGNYGYTF	TGTGCCAGCAGTTTACAGGGAAACTATGGCTACACCTTC	TRBV27	TRBJ1-2	NA	NA
CASSHLSPGLAPNEQFF	TGCGCCAGCAGCCATCTATCCCCGGGACTAGCGCCCAATGAGCAGTTCTTC	TRBV4-1	TRBJ2-1	TRBD2	NA
CASSGGGYEQYF	TGTGCCAGCAGTGGGGGGGGCTACGAGCAGTACTTC	TRBV2	TRBJ2-7	TRBD2	NA
CAWSVFAGETQYF	TGTGCCTGGAGTGTATTTGCGGGTGAGACCCAGTACTTC	TRBV30	TRBJ2-5	NA	NA
CASSPLPGVNAQSETQYF	TGTGCCAGCAGTCCCTTGCCCGGGGTGAACGCTCAGAGCGAGACCCAGTACTTC	TRBV27	TRBJ2-5	NA	NA
CATSRALERDRDGYTF	TGTGCCACCAGCAGAGCCCTGGAAAGGGACAGGGATGGCTACACCTTC	TRBV15	TRBJ1-2	TRBD1	NA
CASRTGNTEAFF	TGTGCCTCACGGACAGGGAACACTGAAGCTTTCTTT	TRBV19	TRBJ1-1	TRBD1	NA
CASSPSPLRGKLFF	TGTGCCAGCAGCCCCAGTCCCCTACGGGGAAAACTGTTTTTT	TRBV11-2	TRBJ1-4	NA	NA
CASSPREGGPEAFF	TGTGCCAGCAGCCCCCGAGAGGGCGGCCCTGAAGCTTTCTTT	TRBV7-2	TRBJ1-1	NA	NA
CASSQAGTGSNSPLHF	TGTGCCAGCAGCCAAGCCGGGACAGGATCTAATTCACCCCTCCACTTT	TRBV14	TRBJ1-6	TRBD1	NA
CASSLAGGEYNEQFF	TGCGCCAGCAGCTTGGCCGGGGGGGAATACAATGAGCAGTTCTTC	TRBV5-1	TRBJ2-1	TRBD2	NA
CASSMGHSYEQYF	TGTGCCAGCAGCATGGGACATTCCTACGAGCAGTACTTC	TRBV7-7	TRBJ2-7	NA	NA
CASSLNGLGGNEQFF	TGTGCCAGCAGCTTAAACGGACTAGGGGGCAATGAGCAGTTCTTC	TRBV5-6	TRBJ2-1	NA	NA